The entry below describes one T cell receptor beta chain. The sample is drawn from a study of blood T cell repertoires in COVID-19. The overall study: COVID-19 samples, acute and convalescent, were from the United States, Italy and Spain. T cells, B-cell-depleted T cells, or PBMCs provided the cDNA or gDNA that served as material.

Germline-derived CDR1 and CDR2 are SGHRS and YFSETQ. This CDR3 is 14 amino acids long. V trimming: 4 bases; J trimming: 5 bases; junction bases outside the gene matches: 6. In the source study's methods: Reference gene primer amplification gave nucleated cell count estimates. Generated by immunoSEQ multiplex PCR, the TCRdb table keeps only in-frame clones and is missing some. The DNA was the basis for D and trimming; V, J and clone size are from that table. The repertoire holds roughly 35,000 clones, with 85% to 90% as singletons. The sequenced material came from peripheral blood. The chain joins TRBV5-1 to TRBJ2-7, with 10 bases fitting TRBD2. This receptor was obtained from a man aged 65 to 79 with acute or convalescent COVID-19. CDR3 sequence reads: CASSPGTSAHEQYF. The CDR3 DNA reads TGCGCCAGCAGCCCAGGGACTAGCGCCCACGAGCAGTACTTC.